The present T cell receptor beta chain was sequenced within a study of patients and donors after allogeneic stem cell transplantation. Germline CDR1 reads MNHNS; CDR2 reads SASEGT. CDR3 size: 11 residues. Trimming took off 7 bases at V and 6 bases at J, with 9 bases between the two ends. TCRdb ran MiXCR on the RT-PCR reads and lists one entry per CDR3 protein. The data contain about a million distinct CDR3 sequences, about 20% of them singletons. The chain links TRBV6-1 to TRBJ1-1; D uncertain. This sequence was found in a human donor who was either an allogeneic HSCT recipient or a stem cell or donor lymphocyte infusion donor (not recorded which). It is not recorded whose cells these are; they may come from a transplant donor. Material: blood, either unsorted or a sorted T cell fraction (not recorded which). The CDR3 here is CASKFNPEAFF. CDR3 nucleotides: TGTGCCAGCAAGTTCAACCCTGAAGCTTTCTTT.